The 7 T cell receptor beta chains below come from one sample, sequenced in a study of blood T cell repertoires in COVID-19. Data came from immunoSEQ multiplex PCR; TCRdb stores just in-frame clones and leaves some out. The sample includes some 140,000 clones, around 81% of them seen just once. Sequencing was performed on peripheral blood. The receptors originated from a human donor in a cohort sampled during active COVID-19.

V gene TRBV12-3 or TRBV12-4 combines with J gene TRBJ1-2; a weak D match, TRBD1 (6 bases). V lost 6 bases and J 7 bases, leaving 15 bases between the germline ends. The CDR3 length is 13 residues. The CDR3 nucleotides are TGTGCCAGCAGGGGTAACCAGGGGTCTGGCTACACCTTC. This translates into CASRGNQGSGYTF.

This chain links TRBV19 with TRBJ2-6; D possibly corresponds to TRBD1 (6 bases). The CDR3 is 16 amino acids. Germline V gene sequence: CDR1 LNHDA, CDR2 SQIVND (reference sequence). The germline V and J ends were trimmed by 4 bases and 1 base, with 11 bases remaining between them. As DNA, the CDR3 is TGTGCCAGTAGTAGGGGGACACCTTCTGGGGCCAACGTCCTGACTTTC. Translating gives CASSRGTPSGANVLTF. The full variable domain, its missing parts supplied by reference TRBV19 and TRBJ2-6, is DGGITQSPKYLFRKEGQNVTLSCEQNLNHDAMYWYRQDPGQGLRLIYYSQIVNDFQKGDIAEGYSVSREKKESFPLTVTSAQKNPTAFYLCASSRGTPSGANVLTFGAGSRLTVL.

CDR3 region: CASSIGSVPGGYEQYF. The CDR3 DNA follows: TGTGCCAGTAGTATAGGCTCGGTTCCAGGTGGCTACGAGCAGTACTTC. The gene calls are TRBV19 and TRBJ2-7; D is ambiguous. CDR1 is LNHDA and CDR2 is SQIVND in the germline V gene (reference sequence). This CDR3 spans 16 amino acids. Trimming shortened V by 1 base and J by 3 bases, and 16 bases separated the two germline ends.

This chain joins TRBV30 and TRBJ2-7, with TRBD1 as a possible D gene (5 bases). The germline V gene encodes CDR1 GTSNPN and CDR2 SVGIG (reference sequence). The CDR3 contains 13 residues. Trimming cost V 1 base and J 3 bases, with 10 bases left between them. In DNA, the CDR3 is TGTGCCTGGAGTGAAAAAGGGGACTACGAGCAGTACTTC. Protein product: CAWSEKGDYEQYF.

The chain employs TRBV6-1 and TRBJ2-1; the match to TRBD1 covers 9 bases. Trimming cost V 2 bases and J 2 bases; bases outside gene matches: 4. The CDR3 sequence is 16 residues long. Germline V gene data show CDR1 as MNHNS and CDR2 as SASEGT. The CDR3 sequence: CASSEPGQGTYNEQFF. The CDR3, as DNA: TGTGCCAGCAGTGAACCGGGACAGGGAACCTACAATGAGCAGTTCTTC.

V gene TRBV2 combines with J gene TRBJ1-1; 11 bases line up with TRBD1. The CDR3 extends over 14 amino acids. Germline V gene sequence: CDR1 SNHLY, CDR2 FYNNEI. The ends lost 7 bases at V and 5 bases at J; junction bases unmatched: 6. The CDR3 DNA sequence: TGTGCCAGCACCCCTGGGACAGGGGGGACTGAAGCTTTCTTT. It yields the protein CASTPGTGGTEAFF.

The chain is built from TRBV18 and TRBJ2-7; 8 bases fit TRBD1. The trim removed 2 bases at V and 3 bases at J, leaving 6 bases unmatched. Germline CDR1 is KGHSH and CDR2 is LQKENI. This CDR3 region has 15 residues. The CDR3 sequence is CASSPVAQGDYEQYF. The CDR3 DNA follows: TGTGCCAGCTCACCAGTAGCACAGGGGGACTACGAGCAGTACTTC.